This entry features one T cell receptor beta chain sequence. It has no known antigen specificity. No base quality values were provided; no much bigger clone lies one nucleotide off. Including the terminal cysteine and phenylalanine, the CDR3 comprises 14 residues. The retained sequence is limited to the CDR3, 42 bases, with the frame set at the first base. The germline V gene sets CDR1 to SGHDN and CDR2 to FVKESK. Cut back by 4 bases and 0 bases, the V and J ends lie 7 bases apart. The entry originates in a study of blood T cell repertoires in COVID-19 (dated by TCRdb to 2018 to 2020). Regarding the study in general: Collaborator samples came from the United States, Italy and Spain and covered acute and convalescent phases of COVID-19. The material from the prospective study consisted of cDNA or gDNA derived from T cells, B-cell-depleted T cells, or PBMCs. HLA class I and class II types, where available, came from metadata supplied by the sample provider rather than from assay-based typing. Samples came from the ongoing ImmuneRACE study (first 160 participants) plus 1,254 subjects from 6 global collaborators. The sample metadata nearly always contained a de-identified subject ID, COVID-19 status, age in years and sex. A freely available public database, intended as a resource for researchers studying the immune response to SARS-CoV-2, is where the repertoires were released. Deeply sampled blood TCRbeta repertoires from subjects exposed to, actively infected with, or recovered from COVID-19 were included in the dataset.

The immunoSEQ Assay, a bias-controlled multiplex PCR, was used to amplify TCRbeta CDR3 regions from genomic DNA. Processing in the source paper ran as follows. The number of nucleated cells in each sample was estimated from the amplification of reference gene primers within the assay. To quantify the absolute abundance of each unique TCRbeta CDR3 rearrangement, sequence reads were collapsed and filtered. For each sample, productive Simpson clonality was calculated as the square root of Simpson's diversity index across productive rearrangements. TCRdb stores this immuneACCESS table with in-frame sequences only. Part of the clones is absent; in the studies checked, under half of the shortfall reflects unresolved V genes, and no reason is known for the rest. The V and J calls and clone size come from that table; D and trimming were worked out from the DNA. Within this sample are tens of thousands of clones, with about 83% of them counted one time only. The ten top clones hold around 20% of the sample.

Findings and caveats that apply to the study as a whole: The amount of clinical and demographic metadata varied by source and participant and was provided uncurated.

Each collaborating institution followed its own protocols to collect whole blood in K2EDTA tubes. Collaborator samples were shipped for TCRbeta analysis as frozen whole blood, isolated PBMCs, or DNA extracted from either sample type. In this chain, TRBV14 is recombined with TRBJ2-1; TRBD2 could be the D gene, as 6 bases match. Sequencing used peripheral blood. The sequence was collected from a woman over 75 with acute or convalescent COVID-19. The CDR3: CASSPTSSYNEQFF. The base sequence is TGTGCCAGCAGCCCGACTAGCTCCTACAATGAGCAGTTCTTC.